This T cell receptor beta chain was observed in a study of cytomegalovirus exposure and HLA in healthy donors. 13 Jbeta primers and 60 Vbeta primers were used for the PCR. TCRdb keeps only in-frame clones here, not all; method: immunoSEQ multiplex PCR. Among fewer than 200,000 clones listed, approximately 84% were seen once. The CDR3 has 18 residues. J gave up 2 bases and V 4 bases, and 9 bases lay outside the gene matches. Per germline, CDR1 MNHEY and CDR2 SMNVEV (reference sequence). The sequencing sample was made of PBMCs. The sequence was collected from a woman in her forties or fifties in good health and CMV-seropositive. This sequence joins TRBV27 and TRBJ2-4; 12 bases agree with TRBD1. CDR3 DNA sequence: TGTGCCAGCAGTTCCCTGATAAGGGACAGGGGGCCCAAAAACATTCAGTACTTC. The encoded protein is CASSSLIRDRGPKNIQYF.